Many counts were recorded for the clone carrying this T cell receptor beta chain. This record belongs to a study of blood T cell repertoires in COVID-19. Study details: Spain, Italy and the United States supplied samples that represented acute and convalescent COVID-19. T cells, B-cell-depleted T cells, or PBMCs provided the cDNA or gDNA that served as material.

J lost 1 base, V lost 0 bases, and 5 bases had no gene match. This CDR3 contains 16 residues. Looked up from germline, CDR1 is SGDLS and CDR2 is YYNGEE. In the original analysis: Estimates of nucleated cell counts were drawn from the amplification of reference gene primers. Libraries were prepared by immunoSEQ multiplex PCR; TCRdb keeps only in-frame clonotypes and omits some of them. The V and J calls and clone size were taken over from that table, and D and trimming were inferred from the DNA. This sample has some 120,000 clones, with about 80% found just once. The gene calls are TRBV9 and TRBJ2-3; 7 nucleotides align to TRBD2. The receptor comes from a human donor in a cohort sampled during active COVID-19. Input material: peripheral blood. The CDR3 loop is CASSVVYAGGTDTQYF. CDR3 nucleotide sequence: TGTGCCAGCAGCGTAGTTTACGCGGGAGGCACAGATACGCAGTATTTT.